A single sample is the source of the 31 T cell receptor beta chains below, sequenced in a study of shared clonotypes between healthy human individuals. CD45RO-negative CD8 cells positively selected for CCR7 made up the naive population, which excluded terminally differentiated effector memory CD45RA+ cells. Profiling relied on immunoSEQ multiplex PCR, and the TCRdb table lists in-frame clones only, not all of them. Among a few million clones, 93% were seen once, and the ten largest hold around 1.7%. The sequenced sample was naive CD8+ T cells from PBMCs. The receptor source for this set is a man younger than 35 in good health. Some clones in this sample may be carry-over from other donors' samples.

The chain links TRBV19 to TRBJ1-1; 10 bases match TRBD1. The CDR3 contains 18 residues. V lost 0 bases and J lost 3; bases outside the gene matches: 10. Germline CDR1 and CDR2: LNHDA and SQIVND (reference sequence). CDR3 coding DNA: TGTGCCAGTAGTATAGAGACAGGGGGCGTAGACTTGGACACTGAAGCTTTCTTT. Its protein product is CASSIETGGVDLDTEAFF.

The chain uses TRBV4-2 and TRBJ2-7; weak D call: TRBD2 (6 bases). The CDR3 runs to 15 residues. V dropped 6 bases and J dropped 0 bases, with 15 bases sitting between them. The germline gives CDR1 LGHNA, CDR2 YNFKEQ. Here the CDR3 DNA reads TGTGCCAGCAGTGATTCGGGACTTCCCTCCTACGAGCAGTACTTC. Protein sequence: CASSDSGLPSYEQYF.

V and J are TRBV7-9 and TRBJ2-5; TRBD1 matches at 8 bases. CDR3 length: 13 amino acids. After removal of 8 bases from V and 4 bases from J, the junction contained 6 bases not matched to a gene. Germline CDR1 reads SEHNR; CDR2 reads FQNEAQ (reference sequence). CDR3 sequence reads: CASLDREVETQYF. The CDR3 DNA follows: TGTGCCAGCCTGGACAGGGAGGTAGAGACCCAGTACTTC. The complete variable domain, with remaining parts taken from reference TRBV7-9 and TRBJ2-5, reads DTGVSQNPRHKITKRGQNVTFRCDPISEHNRLYWYRQTLGQGPEFLTYFQNEAQLEKSRLLSDRFSAERPKGSFSTLEIQRTEQGDSAMYLCASLDREVETQYFGPGTRLLVL.

The CDR3 protein is CASSLEDWPSLETQYF. The CDR3 DNA reads TGTGCCAGCAGCTTAGAGGATTGGCCTAGCTTGGAGACCCAGTACTTC. This rearrangement joins TRBV7-6 to TRBJ2-5, with D perhaps matching TRBD2 (5 bases). V gave up 1 base and J gave up 5 bases, with 17 bases separating them. Looked up from germline, CDR1 is SGHVS and CDR2 is FNYEAQ. This CDR3 has 16 amino acids. The whole variable domain, remainder taken from reference TRBV7-6 and TRBJ2-5, is GAGVSQSPRYKVTKRGQDVALRCDPISGHVSLYWYRQALGQGPEFLTYFNYEAQQDKSGLPNDRFSAERPEGSISTLTIQRTEQRDSAMYRCASSLEDWPSLETQYFGPGTRLLVL.

This chain joins TRBV9 and TRBJ2-2, with TRBD2 matching over 12 bases. J gave up 5 bases and V 0 bases, and 14 bases lay outside the gene matches. Germline V gene sequence: CDR1 SGDLS, CDR2 YYNGEE. This CDR3 has 20 amino acids. CDR3 sequence (DNA): TGTGCCAGCAGCGTAGCAGTCCTCTCTGGACTAGCGGGGACAACCGGGGAGCTGTTTTTT. Amino acid sequence: CASSVAVLSGLAGTTGELFF.

In regard to this clone: Different DNA sequences within this sample yield the same CDR3. CDR3 coding DNA: TGCGCCAGCAGCCCACGCGGGGAGACCCAGTACTTC. This gives the protein CASSPRGETQYF. J is TRBJ2-5 and V is TRBV5-1, with a possible D match to TRBD2 (5 bases). The CDR3 has 12 residues. The germline gives CDR1 SGHRS, CDR2 YFSETQ. V was clipped by 4 bases and J by 5 bases, with 9 bases between them.

The rearrangement uses TRBV7-8 and TRBJ2-1; D perhaps matches TRBD1 (5 bases). Germline values: CDR1 SGHVS, CDR2 FQNEAQ. The V and J ends lost 0 bases and 0 bases respectively, with 12 bases between them. The CDR3 length is 17 residues. The CDR3 is CASSLASRTSSYNEQFF. The DNA for the CDR3 is TGTGCCAGCAGCTTAGCTTCGCGGACAAGCTCCTACAATGAGCAGTTCTTC.

J is TRBJ2-1 and V is TRBV13; no definite D call. V lost 5 bases and J lost 8, with 10 bases in between. The CDR3 consists of 12 residues. Germline CDR1 and CDR2: PRHDT and FYEKMQ (reference sequence). CDR3 DNA: TGTGCCAGCAGCGCCCGTCCGGATGAGCAGTTCTTC. As protein: CASSARPDEQFF. Together with reference TRBV13 and TRBJ2-1, the CDR3 gives the full variable domain: AAGVIQSPRHLIKEKRETATLKCYPIPRHDTVYWYQQGPGQDPQFLISFYEKMQSDKGSIPDRFSAQQFSDYHSELNMSSLELGDSALYFCASSARPDEQFFGPGTRLTVL.

This chain links TRBV9 with TRBJ2-1, with 8 positions matching TRBD2. The V and J ends lost 4 bases and 4 bases, in that order; junction bases with no gene match: 7. Germline V gene lookup returns CDR1 SGDLS and CDR2 YYNGEE. The CDR3 sequence is 15 residues long. The CDR3 nucleotides are TGTGCCAGCAGCCCCCGGGGGGGACTTTACAATGAGCAGTTCTTC. Residues: CASSPRGGLYNEQFF. Full variable domain (rest looked up from reference TRBV9 and TRBJ2-1): DSGVTQTPKHLITATGQRVTLRCSPRSGDLSVYWYQQSLDQGLQFLIQYYNGEERAKGNILERFSAQQFPDLHSELNLSSLELGDSALYFCASSPRGGLYNEQFFGPGTRLTVL.

This sequence joins TRBV7-3 and TRBJ2-1; 12 bases map to TRBD1. The V segment lost 4 bases and the J segment 7 bases; nucleotides outside the gene matches: 11. Looked up from germline, CDR1 is SGHTA and CDR2 is FQGTGA. The CDR3 totals 17 residues. CDR3 DNA: TGTGCCAGCAGCTCCCTGGGGGACAGGGGGCACGGGAATGAGCAGTTCTTC. Translated, it gives CASSSLGDRGHGNEQFF.

V and J are TRBV28 and TRBJ1-1; D is ambiguous. V was clipped by 5 bases and J by 7 bases, with 14 bases between them. Germline lookup yields CDR1 MDHEN and CDR2 SYDVKM. The CDR3 totals 13 residues. DNA for the CDR3: TGTGCCAGCAGTCCTCTCCTCCGGGTTGAAGCTTTCTTT. Protein: CASSPLLRVEAFF.

The rearrangement joins TRBV27 to TRBJ2-3; 8 positions match TRBD2. CDR3 length: 19 amino acids. CDR1 and CDR2 from the germline V gene are MNHEY and SMNVEV (reference sequence). The J segment lost 1 base and the V segment lost 2 bases, leaving 14 bases of the junction unmatched. The CDR3 is CASSLVGGLAGGRTDTQYF. The CDR3 DNA sequence: TGTGCCAGCAGTTTAGTGGGAGGGTTGGCGGGAGGTCGCACAGATACGCAGTATTTT.

The chain recombines TRBV14 with TRBJ2-7; D might be TRBD1 (6 bases). Trimming took off 0 bases at V and 5 bases at J, with 14 bases between the two ends. Germline V gene data show CDR1 as SGHDN and CDR2 as FVKESK. The CDR3 extends over 15 amino acids. The CDR3 region has the DNA TGTGCCAGCAGCCAAGATATCGGCAGGGGCGACGAGCAGTACTTC. As protein: CASSQDIGRGDEQYF.

On this clone itself: Other nucleotide sequences from this sample produce the same CDR3. The chain couples TRBV19 to TRBJ1-1; D call uncertain. Germline CDR1 reads LNHDA; CDR2 reads SQIVND (reference sequence). The CDR3 is 12 residues long. Trimming removed 7 bases from V and 1 base from J, with 7 bases in between. The CDR3 DNA is TGTGCCAGTAAGACCGGGAACACTGAAGCTTTCTTT. Translating gives CASKTGNTEAFF.

The chain carries TRBV9 and TRBJ2-5; 9 nucleotides align to TRBD1. J was trimmed by 5 bases and V by 2 bases; bases with no gene match: 7. The length of the CDR3 is 15 residues. Germline CDR1 is SGDLS and CDR2 is YYNGEE. The CDR3 DNA follows: TGTGCCAGCAGCGTTGGGACAGGGCCGAGGGAGACCCAGTACTTC. Protein product: CASSVGTGPRETQYF.

This clone appeared a single time. The genes are TRBV28 and TRBJ2-1; unclear D gene. Germline V lookup: CDR1 MDHEN, CDR2 SYDVKM. Trimming left V 5 bases short and J 0 bases short, with 26 bases between. The length of the CDR3 is 20 residues. Here the CDR3 DNA reads TGTGCCAGCAGTCCCCCGCATCGGCAGATTAGCTTCCCCTCCTACAATGAGCAGTTCTTC. Protein product: CASSPPHRQISFPSYNEQFF.

CDR3 sequence: CASSFGLADYSNQPQHF. In DNA form, the CDR3 reads TGTGCCAGCAGCTTTGGTTTGGCGGATTATAGCAATCAGCCCCAGCATTTT. This chain links TRBV7-8 with TRBJ1-5; D call uncertain. Trimming pared 3 bases from V and 0 bases from J, leaving 15 bases between. Germline loops: CDR1 SGHVS, CDR2 FQNEAQ. The CDR3 has 17 residues.

As to this clone: The identical CDR3 is also encoded by other nucleotide sequences in the sample. The chain recombines TRBV13 with TRBJ2-7; D may be TRBD2 (6 bases). The CDR3 runs to 13 residues. V was cut by 3 bases and J by 1 base, with 7 bases left in between. Germline CDR1 reads PRHDT; CDR2 reads FYEKMQ (reference sequence). CDR3 coding DNA: TGTGCCAGCAGCTTCCGGGGGTCCTACGAGCAGTACTTC. Its translation: CASSFRGSYEQYF.

The chain is built from TRBV30 and TRBJ1-1, with unresolved D. The V end was cut by 2 bases, the J end by 3 bases, with 7 bases between. From germline, CDR1 is GTSNPN and CDR2 SVGIG (reference sequence). The CDR3 covers 12 residues. The CDR3 loop is CAWSSAYTEAFF. DNA of the CDR3: TGTGCCTGGAGTAGCGCCTACACTGAAGCTTTCTTT.

V usage is TRBV28 and J usage is TRBJ2-7; 11 bases align to TRBD1. The junction had 11 bases not matched to a gene; V was cut back by 6 bases and J by 4 bases. Germline V gene sequence: CDR1 MDHEN, CDR2 SYDVKM. The CDR3 is made up of 16 amino acids. The CDR3 bases are TGTGCCAGCAGCCCATTGGACAGGGGGCGCGGATACGAGCAGTACTTC. Translation: CASSPLDRGRGYEQYF.

The chain joins TRBV9 to TRBJ2-2; D is ambiguous. The V gene's germline CDR1 is SGDLS and CDR2 YYNGEE. The V end lost 4 bases, the J end lost 1 base, and 17 bases lay between the germline ends. This CDR3 is built from 17 residues. The CDR3 region has the DNA TGTGCCAGCAGCTTATCGAAGACTCAACAGAACACCGGGGAGCTGTTTTTT. Amino acids: CASSLSKTQQNTGELFF.

J is TRBJ1-1 and V is TRBV28; perhaps TRBD1 as D (5 bases). V shed 4 bases and J shed 6 bases, with 9 bases lying between them. Germline CDR1 reads MDHEN; CDR2 reads SYDVKM. The CDR3 contains 12 residues. The CDR3 sequence: CASSYGGAEAFF. The DNA of the CDR3 is TGTGCCAGCAGTTATGGGGGGGCTGAAGCTTTCTTT.

This clone appeared a single time. J is TRBJ2-7 and V is TRBV28; D might be TRBD1 (6 bases). The CDR3 covers 16 residues. CDR1 is MDHEN, CDR2 SYDVKM, per germline. Trimming took off 5 bases at V and 3 bases at J, with 20 bases between the two ends. The CDR3 here is CASSPTLRQGIYEQYF. CDR3 sequence (DNA): TGTGCCAGCAGTCCGACCCTTAGGCAGGGGATCTACGAGCAGTACTTC.

The chain recombines TRBV29-1 with TRBJ1-2; 7 nucleotides agree with TRBD1. Germline values: CDR1 SQVTM, CDR2 ANQGSEA. The CDR3 spans 13 residues. The ends lost 5 bases at V and 3 bases at J; junction bases unmatched: 6. The CDR3 region has the DNA TGCAGCGTTCCAGGGGGTCCTGACTATGGCTACACCTTC. Translating it yields CSVPGGPDYGYTF.

This clone was seen only once. The V call is TRBV27, the J call TRBJ1-5, with D unresolved. V lost 2 bases, J lost 2 bases, and 10 bases lay in between. The CDR3 runs to 15 residues. CDR1 is MNHEY, CDR2 SMNVEV, per germline (reference sequence). CDR3 protein: CASSLEGVRNQPQHF. CDR3 nucleotides: TGTGCCAGCAGTTTAGAGGGAGTCCGCAATCAGCCCCAGCATTTT.

V and J are TRBV18 and TRBJ2-6; maybe TRBD2 (5 bases). Trimming took off 6 bases at V and 0 bases at J, with 15 bases between the two ends. CDR3 size: 17 residues. From germline, CDR1 is KGHSH and CDR2 LQKENI. Written as DNA, the CDR3 is TGTGCCAGCTCCCTCCGGGATCCTGACTCTGGGGCCAACGTCCTGACTTTC. This encodes CASSLRDPDSGANVLTF.

The chain links TRBV11-2 to TRBJ1-1; D is ambiguous. Trimming cost V 2 bases and J 6 bases, with 13 bases left between them. The CDR3 is made up of 14 amino acids. The germline V gene encodes CDR1 SGHAT and CDR2 FQNNGV. The CDR3 DNA follows: TGTGCCAGCAGCTTATCTCCGCCTCCAGCTGAAGCTTTCTTT. As protein: CASSLSPPPAEAFF.

The chain is built from TRBV15 and TRBJ2-1; D is perhaps TRBD1 (5 bases). Between the trimmed V and J ends, which lost 2 bases and 4 bases, there was a span of 12 bases. Germline CDR1 reads LNHNV; CDR2 reads YYDKDF (reference sequence). The length of the CDR3 is 15 residues. The CDR3 reads CATSRWAGSYNEQFF. The CDR3 DNA sequence: TGTGCCACCAGCAGATGGGCAGGGTCTTACAATGAGCAGTTCTTC.

This chain uses TRBV4-1 with TRBJ2-7; tentatively, D is TRBD1 (6 bases). This CDR3 spans 15 amino acids. Germline CDR1 is MGHRA and CDR2 is YSYEKL. V was shortened by 3 bases and J by 0 bases, with 12 bases between the two germline ends. Here the CDR3 DNA reads TGCGCCAGCAGCCACCGGGCACAGGGCTCCTACGAGCAGTACTTC. This sequence encodes CASSHRAQGSYEQYF.

The chain employs TRBV6-6 and TRBJ2-7; TRBD1 agrees at 7 bases. The trim removed 6 bases at V and 0 bases at J, leaving 5 bases unmatched. The CDR3 loop spans 14 amino acids. Germline assignment: CDR1 MNHNY and CDR2 SVGAGI (reference sequence). The CDR3, as DNA: TGTGCCAGCAGCGGGGACAGTATCTCCTACGAGCAGTACTTC. Translation: CASSGDSISYEQYF.

The gene calls are TRBV7-2 and TRBJ2-1; TRBD2 aligns across 8 bases. The V segment lost 4 bases and the J segment 6 bases; nucleotides outside the gene matches: 8. The germline V gene encodes CDR1 SGHTA and CDR2 FQGNSA. CDR3 length: 15 amino acids. The CDR3 DNA reads TGTGCCAGCAGCTCCATAGCGGGGCGGACCAATGAGCAGTTCTTC. This codes for CASSSIAGRTNEQFF.